This entry lists 15 T cell receptor beta chains sequenced from one sample in a study of technical replicates of blood from a few donors. Using immunoSEQ multiplex PCR, the repertoire was profiled, and TCRdb retains in-frame clones only, with some absent. The data show 40,000 to 60,000 clones, more than 85% seen once. Sequencing used PBMCs. Source of these receptors: a human donor in good health. Some clones in this sample may be carry-over from other donors' samples.

The CDR3 sequence is CSVGTGRDSNQPQHF. The DNA for the CDR3 is TGCAGCGTTGGCACGGGAAGAGATAGCAATCAGCCCCAGCATTTT. This sequence joins TRBV29-1 and TRBJ1-5; no definite D call. Per the germline V gene, CDR1 is SQVTM and CDR2 is ANQGSEA. Trimming left V 4 bases short and J 0 bases short, with 13 bases between. The CDR3 is 15 residues long.

This chain links TRBV30 with TRBJ1-3; D is unclear. Deletions cut 0 bases from V and 5 bases from J, with 11 bases between. The V gene's germline CDR1 is GTSNPN and CDR2 SVGIG (reference sequence). This CDR3 is 14 amino acids long. The CDR3 loop is CAWSVPRGRNTIYF. CDR3 in DNA: TGTGCCTGGAGTGTACCCCGGGGTAGAAACACCATATATTTT.

In this sample, this clone turned up once. The chain employs TRBV5-1 and TRBJ2-3; tentative D call: TRBD2 (5 bases). The CDR3 is made up of 15 amino acids. Germline V lookup: CDR1 SGHRS, CDR2 YFSETQ. V lost 3 bases to trimming and J lost 0 bases, with 11 bases between them. CDR3 protein: CASSWSGPSTDTQYF. CDR3 coding DNA: TGCGCCAGCAGCTGGAGCGGACCTAGCACAGATACGCAGTATTTT.

The CDR3 region has the DNA TGTGCCAGCAGTTACCTCGGGACAGGGGGTTACGAGCAGTACTTC. It codes for CASSYLGTGGYEQYF. This chain uses TRBV6-5 with TRBJ2-7, with TRBD1 identical over 11 bases. This CDR3 spans 15 amino acids. The germline V gene has CDR1 MNHEY and CDR2 SVGAGI. Trimming removed 2 bases from V and 4 bases from J; junction bases left unmatched: 4.

The chain's CDR3 is CSARDRRTQYF. CDR3 coding DNA: TGCAGTGCTAGAGATCGGAGGACGCAGTATTTT. The V gene is TRBV20-1, the J gene TRBJ2-3; D perhaps matches TRBD2 (5 bases). Trimming shortened V by 0 bases and J by 9 bases, and 7 bases separated the two germline ends. Germline V gene sequence: CDR1 DFQATT, CDR2 SNEGSKA (reference sequence). CDR3 size: 11 residues.

The V gene is TRBV5-1, the J gene TRBJ2-5; D may be TRBD2 (7 bases). V lost 0 bases to trimming and J lost 0 bases, with 15 bases between them. This CDR3 has 17 amino acids. Germline V gene lookup returns CDR1 SGHRS and CDR2 YFSETQ. This CDR3 is CASSLGGGSYNQETQYF. The CDR3 DNA follows: TGCGCCAGCAGCTTGGGCGGGGGCAGTTATAACCAAGAGACCCAGTACTTC. Complete variable domain (other parts from reference TRBV5-1 and TRBJ2-5): KAGVTQTPRYLIKTRGQQVTLSCSPISGHRSVSWYQQTPGQGLQFLFEYFSETQRNKGNFPGRFSGRQFSNSRSEMNVSTLELGDSALYLCASSLGGGSYNQETQYFGPGTRLLVL.

This sequence joins TRBV18 and TRBJ2-7; no firm D call. The germline CDR1 and CDR2 sequences are KGHSH and LQKENI. This CDR3 spans 15 amino acids. Trimming shortened V by 1 base and J by 0 bases, and 10 bases separated the two germline ends. CDR3: CASSPRPSASYEQYF. For the CDR3, the DNA is TGTGCCAGCTCACCACGGCCCAGCGCCTCCTACGAGCAGTACTTC. Full variable domain (remainder filled in from reference TRBV18 and TRBJ2-7): NAGVMQNPRHLVRRRGQEARLRCSPMKGHSHVYWYRQLPEEGLKFMVYLQKENIIDESGMPKERFSAEFPKEGPSILRIQQVVRGDSAAYFCASSPRPSASYEQYFGPGTRLTVT.

This clone came up once. This CDR3 is CASSPPSYNEQFF. DNA for the CDR3: TGTGCCAGCTCACCCCCTTCCTACAATGAGCAGTTCTTC. The rearrangement uses TRBV18 and TRBJ2-1; D unclear. V gave up 3 bases and J gave up 1 base, with 4 bases separating them. The germline V gene encodes CDR1 KGHSH and CDR2 LQKENI. The CDR3 extends over 13 amino acids.

The chain employs TRBV6-1 and TRBJ1-3, with D unclear. Deletions cut 8 bases from V and 3 bases from J, with 11 bases between. The germline CDR1 and CDR2 sequences are MNHNS and SASEGT. This CDR3 comprises 13 residues. CDR3 sequence (DNA): TGTGCCAGCGGGGAGGGATTTGGAAACACCATATATTTT. It codes for CASGEGFGNTIYF.

V and J are TRBV6-6 and TRBJ2-3; 9 bases align to TRBD2. V shed 7 bases, J shed 1 base, and the junction held 3 bases outside the gene matches. Germline V gene sequence: CDR1 MNHNY, CDR2 SVGAGI (reference sequence). The CDR3 is 14 amino acids. CDR3 sequence: CASIRTSGTDTQYF. CDR3 sequence (DNA): TGTGCCAGCATTAGGACTAGCGGCACAGATACGCAGTATTTT.

This clone was recorded once. The CDR3 loop is CAISDPDRGNIQYF. CDR3 DNA: TGTGCCATCAGTGACCCGGACAGGGGAAACATTCAGTACTTC. The chain couples TRBV10-3 to TRBJ2-4; 9 bases agree with TRBD1. The CDR3 length is 14 residues. With 3 bases clipped from V and 6 bases from J, the junction kept 3 bases outside the gene matches. Germline V gene lookup returns CDR1 ENHRY and CDR2 SYGVKD.

The rearrangement links TRBV7-6 to TRBJ2-2; 9 bases agree with TRBD2. V shed 3 bases, J shed 7 bases, and the junction held 6 bases outside the gene matches. From germline, CDR1 is SGHVS and CDR2 FNYEAQ. This CDR3 has 15 residues. CDR3 region: CASSFSSGDLGELFF. In DNA form, the CDR3 reads TGTGCCAGCAGCTTCTCTAGCGGGGACCTCGGGGAGCTGTTTTTT.

This clone came up a few times. V is TRBV13 and J is TRBJ2-5; TRBD2 matches 7 bases. With V trimmed by 4 bases and J by 0 bases, 20 bases remained unmatched. The CDR3 loop spans 20 amino acids. From germline, CDR1 is PRHDT and CDR2 FYEKMQ (reference sequence). The CDR3 DNA follows: TGTGCCAGCAGCTCCGCGGGGCCCCAGCGGGATGTCCCCTACCAAGAGACCCAGTACTTC. Translation: CASSSAGPQRDVPYQETQYF.

CDR3 in amino acids: CASSLGALISSTDTQYF. The CDR3, as DNA: TGTGCCAGCAGCTTGGGGGCACTCATTTCTAGCACAGATACGCAGTATTTT. The chain employs TRBV5-8 and TRBJ2-3; D remains ambiguous. Trimming cost V 0 bases and J 0 bases, with 14 bases left between them. Germline values: CDR1 SGHTS, CDR2 YDEGEE. This CDR3 has 17 residues.

The chain carries TRBV4-3 and TRBJ1-4, with D hard to call. This CDR3 contains 14 residues. Germline CDR1 is LGHNA and CDR2 is YSLEER. Trimming shortened V by 4 bases and J by 8 bases, and 14 bases separated the two germline ends. In DNA, the CDR3 is TGCGCCAGCAGCCCCGCGTCCGCAAGAGAAAAACTGTTTTTT. Protein product: CASSPASAREKLFF.